The 22 T cell receptor beta chains listed next were all sequenced from one sample in a study of cytomegalovirus exposure and HLA in healthy donors. Vbeta (60) and Jbeta (13) primers were used in the PCR. Only in-frame clones appear in the TCRdb table, and some are missing; sequencing was by immunoSEQ multiplex PCR. This table has over 100,000 clones, 77% appearing once. Sequencing was carried out using PBMCs. The receptors were gathered from a male donor in good health and CMV-seropositive.

V and J are TRBV28 and TRBJ2-1; tentative D call: TRBD2 (5 bases). This CDR3 is 12 amino acids long. The ends were cut back, 1 base at V and 10 bases at J, with 8 bases in the middle. CDR1 and CDR2 from the germline V gene are MDHEN and SYDVKM. CDR3 in DNA: TGTGCCAGCAGTTTATTCCGGGGAGAGCAGTTCTTC. Its translation is CASSLFRGEQFF.

V gene TRBV5-1 combines with J gene TRBJ1-2, with D maybe TRBD1 (6 bases). The CDR3 loop spans 14 amino acids. V dropped 4 bases and J dropped 1 base, with 11 bases sitting between them. Germline CDR1 is SGHRS and CDR2 is YFSETQ. Written as DNA, the CDR3 is TGCGCCAGCAGCCGGGGACACCTTAACTATGGCTACACCTTC. This encodes CASSRGHLNYGYTF. Complete variable domain (other parts from reference TRBV5-1 and TRBJ1-2): KAGVTQTPRYLIKTRGQQVTLSCSPISGHRSVSWYQQTPGQGLQFLFEYFSETQRNKGNFPGRFSGRQFSNSRSEMNVSTLELGDSALYLCASSRGHLNYGYTFGSGTRLTVV.

In its sample, this clone was seen once. This sequence joins TRBV4-1 and TRBJ2-7; 10 positions agree with TRBD1. Trimming at V came to 1 base and at J to 4 bases, leaving 7 bases not matched to a gene. From germline, CDR1 is MGHRA and CDR2 YSYEKL. The CDR3 totals 16 residues. CDR3 region: CASSQASGQGYYEQYF. CDR3 coding DNA: TGCGCCAGCAGCCAAGCCTCGGGACAGGGGTATTACGAGCAGTACTTC.

This chain joins TRBV5-1 and TRBJ2-5; a weak D match, TRBD2 (6 bases). Deletions cut 1 base from V and 2 bases from J, with 15 bases between. Germline CDR1 SGHRS, CDR2 YFSETQ. The CDR3 contains 16 residues. For the CDR3, the DNA is TGCGCCAGCAGCTTGACGGCGGGGCTATCACAAGAGACCCAGTACTTC. It codes for CASSLTAGLSQETQYF.

This chain links TRBV5-1 with TRBJ1-6; 7 bases fit TRBD1. This CDR3 spans 15 amino acids. The trim removed 4 bases at V and 8 bases at J, leaving 9 bases unmatched. Germline CDR1 SGHRS, CDR2 YFSETQ. The CDR3 DNA is TGCGCCAGCAGCATGGAGGGGGCTAGCTATTCACCCCTCCACTTT. Translated: CASSMEGASYSPLHF.

V is TRBV28 and J is TRBJ1-2, with TRBD1 identical over 8 bases. CDR1 is MDHEN and CDR2 is SYDVKM in the germline V gene. This CDR3 is built from 16 residues. V lost 5 bases and J lost 8; bases outside the gene matches: 16. The chain's CDR3 is CASSIFPGQAPGGYTF. The DNA for the CDR3 is TGTGCCAGCAGTATCTTCCCGGGACAGGCCCCTGGCGGCTACACCTTC.

V gene TRBV28 combines with J gene TRBJ1-5; maybe TRBD1 (6 bases). Germline V CDR1 and CDR2: MDHEN, SYDVKM. V gave up 4 bases and J gave up 3 bases, with 19 bases separating them. The CDR3 has 17 residues. As DNA, the CDR3 is TGTGCCAGCAGTTCACCCTTCTGGACAGTTGACAATCAGCCCCAGCATTTT. Its protein is CASSSPFWTVDNQPQHF.

This chain uses TRBV10-3 with TRBJ2-6; a possible D gene is TRBD1 (6 bases). The germline V gene has CDR1 ENHRY and CDR2 SYGVKD. V lost 10 bases to trimming and J lost 0 bases, with 19 bases between them. The CDR3 runs 17 residues. The CDR3 bases are TGTGCCACTGAGCAGGGGTCGGATCGCTCTGGGGCCAACGTCCTGACTTTC. Its translation: CATEQGSDRSGANVLTF.

This sequence joins TRBV10-3 and TRBJ1-5, with 8 bases that match TRBD1. V was clipped by 6 bases and J by 3 bases; unmatched bases: 1. The CDR3 is made up of 13 amino acids. The germline V gene has CDR1 ENHRY and CDR2 SYGVKD. CDR3 sequence (DNA): TGTGCCATCAGGGGACAGGACAATCAGCCCCAGCATTTT. It codes for CAIRGQDNQPQHF.

This chain connects TRBV4-1 to TRBJ1-5; 8 positions match TRBD1. CDR1 is MGHRA and CDR2 is YSYEKL in the germline V gene. Trimming took 0 bases from V and 6 from J; bases not matched to a gene: 7. The CDR3 contains 16 residues. In nucleotides, the CDR3 is TGCGCCAGCAGCCAAGAAGGAAGACAGGGGAGTCAGCCCCAGCATTTT. This gives the protein CASSQEGRQGSQPQHF.

The rearrangement joins TRBV5-5 to TRBJ1-3; TRBD1 is a possible D gene (6 bases). The V gene's germline CDR1 is SGHKS and CDR2 YYEKEE (reference sequence). V lost 3 bases and J 4 bases, leaving 8 bases between the germline ends. The CDR3 spans 13 residues. The CDR3 is CASSWDTGNTIYF. CDR3 bases: TGTGCCAGCAGCTGGGACACAGGAAACACCATATATTTT.

The gene calls are TRBV5-3 and TRBJ2-2, with D maybe TRBD2 (7 bases). TRBV5-3 carries the ORF label, with uncertain function. There are 15 residues in the CDR3. Deletions cut 5 bases from V and 3 bases from J, with 14 bases between. In DNA, the CDR3 is TGTGCCAGAAGTCTCGGGGGGCTTGACACCGGGGAGCTGTTTTTT. Amino acid sequence: CARSLGGLDTGELFF.

The chain recombines TRBV6-1 with TRBJ1-5; TRBD1 is a possible D gene (6 bases). The germline V and J ends were trimmed by 5 bases and 4 bases, with 9 bases remaining between them. The CDR3 covers 13 residues. Looked up from germline, CDR1 is MNHNS and CDR2 is SASEGT. The CDR3 DNA reads as TGTGCCAGCAGTCAGGGGTGGAATCAGCCCCAGCATTTT. This encodes CASSQGWNQPQHF.

J is TRBJ1-2 and V is TRBV7-8, with D unresolved. V was cut by 1 base and J by 8 bases, with 8 bases left in between. There are 12 residues in the CDR3. CDR1 and CDR2 from the germline V gene are SGHVS and FQNEAQ. CDR3 amino acids: CASSLGGWGYTF. Here the CDR3 DNA reads TGTGCCAGCAGCTTAGGAGGTTGGGGCTACACCTTC.

The chain links TRBV19 to TRBJ2-5; perhaps TRBD2 as D (5 bases). The CDR3 totals 13 residues. CDR1 is LNHDA, CDR2 SQIVND, per germline (reference sequence). V lost 7 bases and J lost 5, with 14 bases in between. In DNA, the CDR3 is TGTGCCAGTACCCAGCCCGGGGAGGAGACCCAGTACTTC. Translation: CASTQPGEETQYF.

The chain recombines TRBV19 with TRBJ1-2, with 9 bases fitting TRBD1. Per the germline V gene, CDR1 is LNHDA and CDR2 is SQIVND (reference sequence). The CDR3 covers 15 residues. J was trimmed by 5 bases and V by 5 bases; bases with no gene match: 9. CDR3 coding DNA: TGTGCCAGTAGTCTAGGGACAGGGTTCCAGTATGGCTACACCTTC. It is translated as CASSLGTGFQYGYTF.

V is TRBV19 and J is TRBJ2-7; 10 positions match TRBD2. This CDR3 spans 15 amino acids. The germline V gene encodes CDR1 LNHDA and CDR2 SQIVND (reference sequence). V shed 3 bases and J 6 bases; nucleotides not matched to a gene: 8. The CDR3 DNA follows: TGTGCCAGTAGTATGGCTGCGAGCGGGAGGGCCGAGCAGTACTTC. It is translated as CASSMAASGRAEQYF.

The chain joins TRBV5-1 to TRBJ2-5; 8 bases align to TRBD1. V dropped 2 bases and J dropped 7; count of bases not matched to a gene: 7. Germline V gene lookup returns CDR1 SGHRS and CDR2 YFSETQ. There are 14 residues in the CDR3. CDR3 in DNA: TGCGCCAGCAGCTTAGACAGGGGTGACGGGACCCAGTACTTC. Its protein is CASSLDRGDGTQYF. Full variable domain (remainder filled in from reference TRBV5-1 and TRBJ2-5): KAGVTQTPRYLIKTRGQQVTLSCSPISGHRSVSWYQQTPGQGLQFLFEYFSETQRNKGNFPGRFSGRQFSNSRSEMNVSTLELGDSALYLCASSLDRGDGTQYFGPGTRLLVL.

The CDR3 here is CAIRAGGGTDTQYF. CDR3 nucleotides: TGTGCCATCAGGGCAGGGGGAGGCACAGATACGCAGTATTTT. The chain combines TRBV10-3 with TRBJ2-3; 7 bases are shared with TRBD1. The CDR3 loop spans 14 amino acids. V shed 6 bases, J shed 1 base, and the junction held 4 bases outside the gene matches. Germline assignment: CDR1 ENHRY and CDR2 SYGVKD.

This chain links TRBV19 with TRBJ1-5; 8 bases are shared with TRBD1. Germline V gene data show CDR1 as LNHDA and CDR2 as SQIVND (reference sequence). This CDR3 is 18 amino acids long. J lost 2 bases, V lost 3 bases, and 12 bases had no gene match. As DNA, the CDR3 is TGTGCCAGTAGTATCGGGGCAGGGGGCGATCGAGGCAATCAGCCCCAGCATTTT. Translated: CASSIGAGGDRGNQPQHF.

The chain combines TRBV7-8 with TRBJ1-5; a weak D match, TRBD1 (5 bases). Trimming shortened V by 1 base and J by 0 bases, and 10 bases separated the two germline ends. Germline V CDR1 and CDR2: SGHVS, FQNEAQ. The CDR3 sequence is 16 residues long. The DNA for the CDR3 is TGTGCCAGCAGCTTAGAGGTAGGGGATAGCAATCAGCCCCAGCATTTT. It encodes CASSLEVGDSNQPQHF.

The V and J genes are TRBV9 and TRBJ1-1, with 7 bases matching TRBD1. The CDR3 has 15 amino acids. The germline gives CDR1 SGDLS, CDR2 YYNGEE. V was pared by 0 bases and J by 1 base, with 3 bases of the junction left unmatched. The CDR3 region has the DNA TGTGCCAGCAGCGTAGGGGGACAGCCGAACACTGAAGCTTTCTTT. Translation: CASSVGGQPNTEAFF.